Given below is one TCR beta chain in context. V lost 3 bases to trimming and J lost 8 bases, with 11 bases between them. Germline lookup yields CDR1 SGHNT and CDR2 YYREEE (reference sequence). This CDR3 region has 12 residues. This entry is derived from a study of blood T cell repertoires in COVID-19. Study details: Italy, Spain and the United States were the sources of the convalescent and acute COVID-19 samples. Sources were T cells, B-cell-depleted T cells, or PBMCs; the material itself was cDNA or gDNA.

How the authors handled the data: Amplifying reference gene primers gave estimates of nucleated cell counts. Libraries were prepared by immunoSEQ multiplex PCR; TCRdb keeps only in-frame clonotypes and omits some of them. For V, J and clone size, that table is used; D and trimming come from the DNA. The sample shows under 150,000 clones, over 75% of them seen only once. This TCR derives from a woman between 45 and 65 years old with acute or convalescent COVID-19. The sample consisted of peripheral blood. The gene calls are TRBV5-4 and TRBJ1-2; D is undetermined. This CDR3 reads CASSSGLLGYTF. CDR3 bases: TGTGCCAGCAGCTCAGGACTCCTAGGCTACACCTTC.